This T cell receptor (beta chain) was profiled in a study of CD4 T cell repertoires in COVID-19. Broader study findings: Suggested intraclonal diversification: top SARS-CoV-2-reactive clonotypes appeared in two or three memory subsets. Between about 6 and 28% of SARS-CoV-2 clonotypes also appeared in SARS-CoV and/or HKU1 spike cultures.

The memory T cells were sequenced right after ex vivo isolation, without culture. Some clones are missing from TCRdb's copy, which holds only in-frame ones; the method was immunoSEQ multiplex PCR. The sample yields approximately 79,000 clones, about four fifths seen once. Germline V lookup: CDR1 LGHDT, CDR2 YNNKEL (reference sequence). This CDR3 has 14 amino acids. Trimming shortened V by 5 bases and J by 6 bases, and 16 bases separated the two germline ends. Details on this clone: Its antigen is undetermined.

The source is a human donor who had COVID-19. The sequenced sample was CD4+ T cells from peripheral blood, obtained after recovery from COVID-19. V gene TRBV3-1 (or the pseudogene TRBV3-2) combines with J gene TRBJ1-1, with D possibly TRBD1 on 6 matching bases. CDR3 amino acids: CASSVTGKGAEAFF. For the CDR3, the DNA is TGTGCCAGCAGCGTAACAGGGAAAGGGGCTGAAGCTTTCTTT.